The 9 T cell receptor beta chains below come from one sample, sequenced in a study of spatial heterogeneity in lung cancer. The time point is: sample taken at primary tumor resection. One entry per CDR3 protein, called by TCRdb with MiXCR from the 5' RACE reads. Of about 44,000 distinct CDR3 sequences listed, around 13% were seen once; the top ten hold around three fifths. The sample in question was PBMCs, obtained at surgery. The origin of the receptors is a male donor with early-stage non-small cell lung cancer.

The CDR3 loop is CASSFRSYNEQFF. The CDR3 bases are TGTGCCAGCAGCTTCCGCTCCTACAATGAGCAGTTCTTC. The gene calls are TRBV5-5 and TRBJ2-1; D gene unclear. CDR3 length equals 13 residues. Trimming pared 2 bases from V and 0 bases from J, leaving 3 bases between. Per the germline V gene, CDR1 is SGHKS and CDR2 is YYEKEE (reference sequence).

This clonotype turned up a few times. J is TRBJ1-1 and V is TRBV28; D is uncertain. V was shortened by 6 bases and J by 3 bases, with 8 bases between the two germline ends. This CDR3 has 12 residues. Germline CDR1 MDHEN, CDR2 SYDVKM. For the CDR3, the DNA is TGTGCCAGCAGCCCGCTGGACACTGAAGCTTTCTTT. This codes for CASSPLDTEAFF.

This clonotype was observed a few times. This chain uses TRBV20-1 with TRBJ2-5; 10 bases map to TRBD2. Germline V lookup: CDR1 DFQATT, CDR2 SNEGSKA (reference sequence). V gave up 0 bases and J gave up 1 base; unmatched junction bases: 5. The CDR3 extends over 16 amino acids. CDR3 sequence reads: CSARDAVAGGQETQYF. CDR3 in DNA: TGCAGTGCTAGAGATGCGGTAGCGGGAGGCCAAGAGACCCAGTACTTC.

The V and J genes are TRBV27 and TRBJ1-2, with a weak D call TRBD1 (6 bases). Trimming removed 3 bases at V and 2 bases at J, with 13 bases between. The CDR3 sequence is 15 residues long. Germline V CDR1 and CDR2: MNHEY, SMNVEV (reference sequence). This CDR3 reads CASSFMGARNYGYTF. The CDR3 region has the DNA TGTGCCAGCAGTTTTATGGGGGCGCGGAACTATGGCTACACCTTC.

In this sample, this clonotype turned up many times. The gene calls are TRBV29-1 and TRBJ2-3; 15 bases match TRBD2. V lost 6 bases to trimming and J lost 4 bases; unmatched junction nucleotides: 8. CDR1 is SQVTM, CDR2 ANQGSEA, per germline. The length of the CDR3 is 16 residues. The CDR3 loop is CSVAGLAGGLADTQYF. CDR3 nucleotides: TGCAGCGTGGCAGGACTAGCGGGAGGGCTAGCAGATACGCAGTATTTT.

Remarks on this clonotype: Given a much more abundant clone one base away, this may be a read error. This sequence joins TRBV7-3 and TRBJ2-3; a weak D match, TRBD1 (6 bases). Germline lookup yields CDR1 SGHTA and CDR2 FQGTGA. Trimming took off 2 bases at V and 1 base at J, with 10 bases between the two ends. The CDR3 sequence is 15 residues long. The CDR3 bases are TGTGCCAGCAGCTTAGCAGGGGCTGGCACAGATACGCAGTATTTT. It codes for CASSLAGAGTDTQYF.

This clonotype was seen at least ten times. The chain's CDR3 is CASRPDSTNTGELFF. Written as DNA, the CDR3 is TGTGCCAGCAGACCCGACAGCACGAACACCGGGGAGCTGTTTTTT. V is TRBV6-6 and J is TRBJ2-2; a possible D gene is TRBD1 (5 bases). From germline, CDR1 is MNHNY and CDR2 SVGAGI (reference sequence). V was cut by 6 bases and J by 0 bases, with 11 bases left in between. CDR3 length: 15 residues.

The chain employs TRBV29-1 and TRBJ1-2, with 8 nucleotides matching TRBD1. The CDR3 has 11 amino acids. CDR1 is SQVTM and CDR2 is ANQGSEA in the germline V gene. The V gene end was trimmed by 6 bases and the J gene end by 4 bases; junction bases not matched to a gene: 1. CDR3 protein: CSVGTGYGYTF. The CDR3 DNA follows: TGCAGCGTGGGGACAGGCTATGGCTACACCTTC.

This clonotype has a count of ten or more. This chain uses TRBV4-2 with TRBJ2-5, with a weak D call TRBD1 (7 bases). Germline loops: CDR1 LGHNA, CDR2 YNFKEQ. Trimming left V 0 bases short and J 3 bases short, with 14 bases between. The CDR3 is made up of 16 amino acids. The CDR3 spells CASSQETGRNEETQYF. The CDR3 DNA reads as TGTGCCAGCAGCCAAGAGACAGGGAGGAATGAAGAGACCCAGTACTTC.